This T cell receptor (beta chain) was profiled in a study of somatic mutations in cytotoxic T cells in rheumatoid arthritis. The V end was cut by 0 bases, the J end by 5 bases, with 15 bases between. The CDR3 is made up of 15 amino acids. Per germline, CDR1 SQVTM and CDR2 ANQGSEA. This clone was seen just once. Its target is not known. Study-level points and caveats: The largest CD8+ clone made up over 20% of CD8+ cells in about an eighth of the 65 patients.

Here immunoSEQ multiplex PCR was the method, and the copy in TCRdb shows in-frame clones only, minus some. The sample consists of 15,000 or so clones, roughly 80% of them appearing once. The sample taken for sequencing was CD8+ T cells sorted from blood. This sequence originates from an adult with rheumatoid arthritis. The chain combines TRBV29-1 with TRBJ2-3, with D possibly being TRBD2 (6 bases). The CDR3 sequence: CSVEDRGGDLDTQYF. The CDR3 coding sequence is TGCAGCGTTGAAGATCGGGGCGGGGATTTAGATACGCAGTATTTT.